This passage covers 24 T cell receptor beta chains from one sample sequenced in a study of PD-1 blockade in classical Hodgkin lymphoma. TCRdb's copy holds only in-frame clones and misses some; the assay was immunoSEQ multiplex PCR. The sample has approximately 150,000 clones; 78% are singletons. Brentuximab vedotin exposure varied, and every patient relapsed after autologous stem cell transplantation. Sequencing was performed on peripheral blood mononuclear cells (PBMCs), taken before the second cycle of nivolumab. These receptors all come from a human donor with classical Hodgkin lymphoma.

This sequence joins TRBV29-1 and TRBJ2-2; 8 positions agree with TRBD1. Trimming removed 3 bases from V and 2 bases from J; junction bases left unmatched: 8. The CDR3 totals 16 residues. Germline loops: CDR1 SQVTM, CDR2 ANQGSEA. CDR3 coding DNA: TGCAGCGTTGAGAGGCGGCAGGGGGCTAACACCGGGGAGCTGTTTTTT. It encodes CSVERRQGANTGELFF.

This rearrangement joins TRBV7-6 to TRBJ2-5, with TRBD2 matching over 10 bases. The DNA end is a closer match to TRBJ2-7, so the J assignment may be wrong. The CDR3 is 17 residues long. Germline-derived CDR1 and CDR2 are SGHVS and FNYEAQ. CDR3 region: CASSPVALAGSSYEQYF. CDR3 DNA: TGTGCCAGCAGCCCTGTGGCACTAGCGGGAAGCTCCTACGAGCAGTACTTC.

The rearrangement joins TRBV10-3 to TRBJ1-3; unclear D gene. Per germline, CDR1 ENHRY and CDR2 SYGVKD. The CDR3 extends over 17 amino acids. The V end was cut by 2 bases, the J end by 5 bases, with 19 bases between. The CDR3 spells CAISETPGGRSRNTIYF. CDR3 DNA sequence: TGTGCCATCAGTGAGACTCCGGGAGGCCGGTCCAGAAACACCATATATTTT.

The rearrangement joins TRBV5-1 to TRBJ1-4; a possible D gene is TRBD1 (5 bases). The V end lost 3 bases, the J end lost 8 bases, and 14 bases lay between the germline ends. Looked up from germline, CDR1 is SGHRS and CDR2 is YFSETQ. The CDR3 sequence is 14 residues long. This CDR3 is CASSSAQGGEKLFF. CDR3 in DNA: TGCGCCAGCAGCTCCGCGCAGGGCGGCGAAAAACTGTTTTTT.

V and J are TRBV7-9 and TRBJ2-7; TRBD1 matches at 8 bases. The germline CDR1 and CDR2 sequences are SEHNR and FQNEAQ (reference sequence). V gave up 3 bases and J gave up 5 bases; unmatched junction bases: 12. This CDR3 spans 16 amino acids. CDR3 in DNA: TGTGCCAGCAGCTTGGGGTTGGGCAGGGGGCGAAACGAGCAGTACTTC. Protein product: CASSLGLGRGRNEQYF.

CDR3 bases: TGTGCCAGTAGTATAGATGGGGACCTCATGGAGACCCAGTACTTC. Protein: CASSIDGDLMETQYF. The chain couples TRBV19 to TRBJ2-5; perhaps D is TRBD1 or TRBD2 (5 bases each). This CDR3 is 15 amino acids long. Germline-derived CDR1 and CDR2 are LNHDA and SQIVND (reference sequence). Trimming shortened V by 0 bases and J by 5 bases, and 13 bases separated the two germline ends.

This chain connects TRBV2 to TRBJ1-5; possible D gene TRBD1, 5 bases. CDR3 length: 14 amino acids. V lost 2 bases and J 6 bases, leaving 11 bases between the germline ends. Germline V gene sequence: CDR1 SNHLY, CDR2 FYNNEI. CDR3 nucleotide sequence: TGTGCCAGCAGTGAAAACCAGGGAAGTCAGCCCCAGCATTTT. Protein: CASSENQGSQPQHF.

This chain joins TRBV5-1 and TRBJ2-2, with 8 bases identical to TRBD2. Germline values: CDR1 SGHRS, CDR2 YFSETQ. V shed 2 bases and J 0 bases; nucleotides not matched to a gene: 0. The CDR3 is 15 residues long. The CDR3 bases are TGCGCCAGCAGCTTAGCGGGGGCGAACACCGGGGAGCTGTTTTTT. As protein: CASSLAGANTGELFF. Based on the CDR3 plus reference TRBV5-1 and TRBJ2-2, the full variable domain is KAGVTQTPRYLIKTRGQQVTLSCSPISGHRSVSWYQQTPGQGLQFLFEYFSETQRNKGNFPGRFSGRQFSNSRSEMNVSTLELGDSALYLCASSLAGANTGELFFGEGSRLTVL.

This clone has more than one count but fewer than ten. The V gene is TRBV11-3, the J gene TRBJ2-1; D is unclear. V lost 1 base, J lost 13 bases, and 8 bases lay in between. CDR3 length equals 11 residues. CDR1 and CDR2 from the germline V gene are SGHNT and YENEEA. The CDR3 DNA reads TGTGCCAGCAGCTTAGCGGTCTGCCAGTTCTTC. Translation: CASSLAVCQFF.

The V and J genes are TRBV10-3 and TRBJ2-1; D not certain. Germline CDR1 is ENHRY and CDR2 is SYGVKD. The CDR3 runs 15 residues. The ends were cut back, 2 bases at V and 8 bases at J, with 16 bases in the middle. The CDR3 bases are TGTGCCATCAGTGAGAAGGGCCCCAATATCGATGAGCAGTTCTTC. It encodes CAISEKGPNIDEQFF.

This sequence joins TRBV10-3 and TRBJ1-1, with 11 nucleotides matching TRBD1. In germline, CDR1 is ENHRY, CDR2 SYGVKD. CDR3 length: 16 amino acids. V lost 0 bases, J lost 3 bases, and 3 bases stayed unmatched. As DNA, the CDR3 is TGTGCCATCAGTGAGTCTCCGGGACAGGGGGACACTGAAGCTTTCTTT. Translating it yields CAISESPGQGDTEAFF.

This rearrangement joins TRBV18 to TRBJ2-1; tentative D call: TRBD2 (6 bases). The CDR3 totals 18 residues. V dropped 6 bases and J dropped 15 bases, with 36 bases sitting between them. CDR1 KGHSH and CDR2 LQKENI come from the germline V gene. The CDR3 spells CASSSSTSFREVYRGLFF. The CDR3 bases are TGTGCCAGCTCGTCTTCTACTAGCTTCCGGGAAGTTTATAGAGGTTTGTTCTTC.

The V gene is TRBV6-5, the J gene TRBJ2-5; perhaps TRBD2 as D (5 bases). CDR1 and CDR2 from the germline V gene are MNHEY and SVGAGI. The CDR3 runs 13 residues. V lost 1 base to trimming and J lost 3 bases, with 6 bases between them. The chain's CDR3 is CASSYWEKETQYF. The CDR3, as DNA: TGTGCCAGCAGTTACTGGGAGAAAGAGACCCAGTACTTC.

The genes are TRBV7-6 and TRBJ2-6; 10 bases match TRBD2. J was trimmed by 2 bases and V by 5 bases; bases with no gene match: 9. This CDR3 has 18 residues. CDR1 and CDR2 (germline): SGHVS, FNYEAQ. The CDR3 sequence: CASSRSSGGSTGANVLTF. In nucleotides, the CDR3 is TGTGCCAGCAGCCGCAGTAGCGGGGGGTCCACTGGGGCCAACGTCCTGACTTTC.

This chain joins TRBV4-2 and TRBJ2-3, with 15 bases fitting TRBD2. J lost 0 bases, V lost 3 bases, and 1 base had no gene match. Per germline, CDR1 LGHNA and CDR2 YNFKEQ. The CDR3 loop spans 17 amino acids. CDR3 amino acids: CASSQGLAGGSTDTQYF. In DNA form, the CDR3 reads TGTGCCAGCAGCCAGGGACTAGCGGGAGGTAGCACAGATACGCAGTATTTT.

This chain joins TRBV6-6 and TRBJ1-6; 10 bases match TRBD1. Per germline, CDR1 MNHNY and CDR2 SVGAGI (reference sequence). The trim removed 7 bases at V and 9 bases at J, leaving 9 bases unmatched. The CDR3 runs to 15 residues. The chain's CDR3 is CASIPGQGLSSPLHF. The CDR3 nucleotides are TGTGCCAGCATTCCGGGACAGGGGTTATCTTCACCCCTCCACTTT.

The V and J genes are TRBV6-6 and TRBJ1-1, with D tentatively TRBD1 (5 bases). CDR1 is MNHNY and CDR2 is SVGAGI in the germline V gene (reference sequence). The CDR3 length is 15 residues. Trimming took off 7 bases at V and 2 bases at J, with 17 bases between the two ends. CDR3 in amino acids: CASTVLGRKNTEAFF. Here the CDR3 DNA reads TGTGCCAGCACGGTTCTGGGACGTAAAAACACTGAAGCTTTCTTT.

The chain uses TRBV29-1 and TRBJ1-6, with D possibly being TRBD1 (6 bases). Germline CDR1 is SQVTM and CDR2 is ANQGSEA. V dropped 7 bases and J dropped 3 bases, with 16 bases sitting between them. This CDR3 spans 15 amino acids. The CDR3 loop reads CSARTGPDYNSPLHF. CDR3 DNA: TGCAGCGCCCGAACAGGGCCCGACTATAATTCACCCCTCCACTTT. Complete variable domain (other parts from reference TRBV29-1 and TRBJ1-6): SAVISQKPSRDICQRGTSLTIQCQVDSQVTMMFWYRQQPGQSLTLIATANQGSEATYESGFVIDKFPISRPNLTFSTLTVSNMSPEDSSIYLCSARTGPDYNSPLHFGNGTRLTVT.

The J gene is TRBJ2-7, the V gene TRBV6-5, with D unclear. Between the trimmed V and J ends, which lost 0 bases and 2 bases, there was a span of 14 bases. The CDR3 has 16 residues. Germline assignment: CDR1 MNHEY and CDR2 SVGAGI. The CDR3 bases are TGTGCCAGCAGTTACTCGAGTCCCGCAGGACCCTACGAGCAGTACTTC. It codes for CASSYSSPAGPYEQYF.

The CDR3 coding sequence is TGTGCCAGCAGCTCCGCCAGGGATCAGCCCCAGCATTTT. It yields the protein CASSSARDQPQHF. The V gene is TRBV7-6, the J gene TRBJ1-5; TRBD1 is a possible D gene (5 bases). The V and J ends lost 4 bases and 5 bases respectively, with 9 bases between them. Germline lookup yields CDR1 SGHVS and CDR2 FNYEAQ. The CDR3 runs 13 residues. Together with reference TRBV7-6 and TRBJ1-5, the CDR3 gives the full variable domain: GAGVSQSPRYKVTKRGQDVALRCDPISGHVSLYWYRQALGQGPEFLTYFNYEAQQDKSGLPNDRFSAERPEGSISTLTIQRTEQRDSAMYRCASSSARDQPQHFGDGTRLSIL.

The gene calls are TRBV6-5 and TRBJ2-7; 8 nucleotides line up with TRBD2. Germline lookup yields CDR1 MNHEY and CDR2 SVGAGI. The CDR3 loop spans 13 amino acids. Trimming took 7 bases from V and 2 from J; bases not matched to a gene: 4. The DNA of the CDR3 is TGTGCCAGCATCAGAGCGGGGGCCTACGAGCAGTACTTC. It yields the protein CASIRAGAYEQYF.

V and J are TRBV28 and TRBJ1-5; the D gene is possibly TRBD1 (5 bases). V lost 6 bases and J lost 2, with 14 bases in between. The CDR3 is 15 residues long. Germline values: CDR1 MDHEN, CDR2 SYDVKM. CDR3 sequence reads: CASSPGGRGNQPQHF. CDR3 DNA sequence: TGTGCCAGCAGCCCTGGGGGTCGCGGCAATCAGCCCCAGCATTTT.

The chain recombines TRBV4-2 with TRBJ1-6; 7 bases are shared with TRBD1. The trim removed 4 bases at V and 10 bases at J, leaving 7 bases unmatched. This CDR3 contains 14 residues. The germline V gene has CDR1 LGHNA and CDR2 YNFKEQ. CDR3 DNA: TGTGCCAGCAGCCCTAGGGGGCTCGGGTCACCCCTCCACTTT. Protein sequence: CASSPRGLGSPLHF.

This sequence joins TRBV7-6 and TRBJ2-7; 7 positions agree with TRBD1. The germline gives CDR1 SGHVS, CDR2 FNYEAQ. V shed 4 bases and J 2 bases; nucleotides not matched to a gene: 5. The CDR3 consists of 14 residues. CDR3 sequence reads: CASSSRQGPYEQYF. The CDR3 DNA reads as TGTGCCAGCAGCTCACGACAGGGACCCTACGAGCAGTACTTC.